This T cell receptor (beta chain) was captured by sequencing in a study of cytomegalovirus exposure and HLA in healthy donors (dated by TCRdb to about 2017). General notes on the study: An earlier analysis of approximately 640 of the donors reported about 250 Gb of sequence data and 117 million unique TCR beta sequences from about 179 million T cells. Genome-wide SNP genotypes for about 60% of the roughly 700 donors were used in a later genetic analysis, which treated that subset as a discovery cohort. Every repertoire in the discovery cohort had been generated on one and the same sequencing platform. A later analysis re-examined previously published TCR beta repertoires from 610 or so donors and added high-resolution HLA genotyping to investigate patterns of TCR occurrence. Of the approximately 400 genotyped donors, over 80% were placed in the genetic ancestry cluster associated with self-reported Caucasian donors. An early release that covered some 640 HLA-typed donors contained about 300 gigabases of sequencing data and some 87 million unique TCR sequences. Rather than using new phenotypic data, the later analysis identified candidate immune exposures from TCR beta sequences and from how often those sequences occurred across donors. The study aimed to test whether cataloging public T cell receptors could reveal signatures of past pathogen exposure. Class I and class II HLA loci were covered by the typing at four-digit resolution. The number of donors typed differed by locus, with roughly 620-640 for A, B, C, DRB1 and DQB1, around 500 for DQA1, over 600 for DPA1, and around 430 for DPB1. The T cell repertoires of several hundred subjects were profiled by immunosequencing and related to cytomegalovirus serostatus. To predict cytomegalovirus infection status, the study brought together high-throughput TCR immunosequencing, statistical association of individual TCRs with disease status, and machine learning. Donor age, sex, ethnicity and CMV serostatus were compiled together with the repertoire data. A handful of DR-DQ haplotypes were handled as single units for association and clustering because linkage in the cohort was strong. In addition to the first cohort of approximately 670 subjects, a separate validation cohort of approximately 130 different subjects was used. Among almost 400 genotyped donors of the cohort, an average of roughly 240,000 unique TCR beta nucleotide sequences were sequenced per donor, about a sixth of them non-productive. An earlier analysis of approximately 640 of the donors applied high-throughput TCR beta sequencing to assess whether each TCR beta V gene segment acted as functional or pseudogenic.

Inclusive of the bounding cysteine and phenylalanine, the CDR3 is 13 residues long. Only CDR3 DNA is held: 39 bases, read in frame from base 1. CDR1 MNHNS and CDR2 SASEGT are derived from the germline V gene. Unmatched junction bases come to 3, with V trimmed by 4 bases and J by 5 bases. Concerning this clone: Its antigen remains undetermined. Qualities for individual bases were not recorded, and no much larger clone is one base off.

To prepare the library, the immunoSEQ multiplex PCR assay was applied. For the multiplex PCR, a mixture combining 60 forward primers for TCR Vbeta segments and 13 reverse primers for TCR Jbeta segments was used. The CDR3 region of rearranged TCR beta genes was amplified from genomic DNA by a multiplex PCR assay. Amplified TCR beta libraries were sequenced as 87-base-pair reads on the Illumina HiSeq System. On the authors' methods: A later analysis tallied around 80 million unique TCR beta chains across the 666 repertoires, and some 12 million of those chains were shared by two or more donors. A nearest-neighbor algorithm error-corrected the raw reads and collapsed the reads into unique sequences, merging closely related sequences to remove PCR and sequencing errors. V, D and J gene segments were assigned by aligning CDR3 sequences to IMGT reference sequences. For a sequence to be retained, a match of at least six nucleotides to both a V gene segment and a J gene segment was required. Rearrangements were classified as productive when the CDR3 lacked stop codons and remained in frame with V and J, and all other rearrangements were classified as non-productive. Following IMGT convention, CDR3 was defined as the stretch from the second conserved V-encoded cysteine to the conserved J-encoded phenylalanine. The earlier analysis of more than 450 of the donors excluded sequences that lacked an unambiguous match to a single V gene segment. In an earlier analysis of a few hundred of the donors, V segments were called functional above 56.7% productive rearrangements and were called segregating when the between-donor standard deviation exceeded 5%. A statistical classification framework was built to diagnose cytomegalovirus status from the catalog of TCR beta chain sequences. V and J gene assignment, in a later analysis, came from comparing TCR nucleotide sequences with IMGT/GENE-DB human TR gene sequences. The TCRdist pipeline was used in a later analysis to assign CDR3 sequences and most-parsimonious VDJ recombination scenarios. In a later analysis, every TCR beta chain was defined by the combination of its CDR3 amino acid sequence and its V-gene family, and reads without a unique V-gene family were dropped. As a way to deal with suspected cross-contamination and a sequencing artifact, a later analysis dropped hundreds of nucleotide sequences that were highly shared and had low generation probability. A later analysis calculated a clonal expansion index for each public chain from normalized within-repertoire ranks of inferred template counts. In a later analysis, generation probabilities were computed with a VDJ recombination model fitted to out-of-frame rearrangements, and the resulting probabilities were checked against IGoR. In a later analysis, TCR-TCR, TCR-HLA and TCR-CMV co-occurrence was scored with hypergeometric tests, and a repertoire-size bias correction was applied to TCR pairs. False discovery rates were estimated in a later analysis by permuting HLA or CMV assignments 20 times. In a later analysis, co-occurring TCRs were grouped with DBSCAN, and TCRdist sequence similarity was added when clustering was performed within HLA-allele-positive subsets. For co-occurrence clustering, repertoires with fewer than 30,000 or more than 120,000 public chains were excluded, along with five or six repertoires with anomalous nucleotide sharing. Drawn from immuneACCESS, this table holds only the in-frame rearrangements with V and J called that TCRdb kept. Clones are partly lost; checked studies trace under half to an unresolved V gene and leave the rest unexplained. Clone size and V and J calls were adopted from that table, with D and trimming inferred from the DNA. The sample table lists some 120,000 clones, about 81% of them with a count of one. The ten largest clones represent roughly 0.99% of the sample.

The cohort comprised some 700 healthy bone marrow donors. At the time of sampling, every cohort member was nominally healthy, though immune exposures that went unrecorded were likely present. The donor was CMV seronegative and was included in the group of under 450 seronegative cohort members. Every donor gave a peripheral blood sample, and the peripheral blood mononuclear cells from that sample were used for TCR beta sequencing. Genomic DNA extraction from the blood cell samples was performed with the Qiagen DNeasy Blood Extraction Kit. Results and caveats for the whole study, not just this receptor: In a later genetic analysis, fewer N-insertions in productive TCRs were reported among donors in an Asian-associated ancestry cluster than the 666-donor mean. A further reported finding was that TCR beta sequences accurately predicted the HLA-A and HLA-B alleles for most subjects in the first cohort. The classifier was reported to diagnose cytomegalovirus status with high specificity and sensitivity in both the original and validation cohorts. Immune exposure information for the cohort was limited to CMV serostatus. HLA typing was unavailable for some donors at each locus, so association tests used only the typed subset. At a false discovery rate of 0.05, a later analysis linked approximately 18,000 TCR beta sequences to specific HLA alleles. When HLA alleles, especially DR and DQ, strongly co-occurred, attributing TCR associations to individual alleles was difficult. Linkage disequilibrium might explain the correlated functional status among segregating V segments, but an unknown experimental factor could not be excluded. Most TCR sequences were seen in very few donors, while some public TCRs were found in many individuals. In vitro tests confirmed that three of the cytomegalovirus-associated TCR beta chains recognize cytomegalovirus antigens. A cluster of highly shared sequence variants was judged likely to represent a technical artifact of the sequencing pipeline. Because counts were too low, roughly 18 rarely observed V segments, including chromosome 9 orphons, were left out of the earlier analysis of over 550 of the donors. Presence/absence analyses assumed roughly uniform sequencing depth across donors, an assumption that may not hold. In an earlier analysis of 587 of the donors, most TCR beta V segments were observed in productive rearrangements about 87% or about 30% of the time, broadly matching IMGT annotations. In a later analysis, most CMV-associated TCR beta chains were found to appear HLA-restricted, with HLA associations seemingly driven largely by CMV exposure. In a later analysis, several top co-occurrence clusters were reported to appear linked to parvovirus B19, influenza, CMV and Epstein-Barr virus. The cohort was sequenced for TCR beta chains only, and without alpha or paired-chain data the features that could be detected were limited. V-gene and J-gene trimming of TCR beta chains was associated with a missense DCLRE1C variant in a later genetic analysis, and the association was replicated in an independent cohort. In a later analysis, the rate of TCR association differed among HLA loci, with DRB1 alleles having the most associated TCRs and HLA-C alleles having the fewest. Compared with equally common non-associated chains, HLA-associated TCR beta chains in a later analysis were more clonally expanded and had lower generation probabilities. Because the 87-base-pair reads could not distinguish some IMGT-functional V segments, including TRBV6-2 and TRBV6-3, those segments were excluded. It was suggested by the authors that the approach could potentially be generalized to other disease states and immunological phenotypes. A total of fewer than 200 TCR beta chains were listed by the study as associated with cytomegalovirus.

This clonotype was obtained from a woman aged 30 to 39 in good health and CMV-seronegative. The chain links TRBV6-1 with TRBJ2-7; 9 bases in the middle match TRBD1. The sequencing input was PBMCs. The CDR3 region has the sequence CASSVDRGDEQYF. The sequenced DNA is TGTGCCAGCAGTGTGGACAGGGGTGACGAGCAGTACTTC.